Shown below are 13 T cell receptor beta chains from a single sample sequenced in a study of blood T cell repertoires in COVID-19. Libraries were prepared by immunoSEQ multiplex PCR; TCRdb keeps only in-frame clonotypes and omits some of them. The sample has fewer than 250,000 clones; approximately 86% are singletons. The sequenced material came from PBMCs or T cells enriched from blood (not recorded which). All receptors come from a woman aged 40 to 55 with acute COVID-19.

In its sample, this clone was seen a few times. The chain recombines TRBV6-5 with TRBJ1-2; 9 bases map to TRBD1. This CDR3 region has 14 residues. The germline gives CDR1 MNHEY, CDR2 SVGAGI. Trimming took 7 bases from V and 6 from J; bases not matched to a gene: 9. This chain's CDR3 is CASTQMGQGNGYTF. The CDR3 nucleotides read TGTGCCAGCACCCAAATGGGACAGGGCAATGGCTACACCTTC.

This clone occurred once. The gene calls are TRBV25-1 and TRBJ2-7, with 15 bases fitting TRBD2. This CDR3 is 16 amino acids long. Per the germline V gene, CDR1 is MGHDK and CDR2 is SYGVNS. J gave up 4 bases and V 4 bases, and 5 bases lay outside the gene matches. The CDR3 nucleotides are TGTGCCAGCAGTGCTCCCGGGACTAGCGGGAGGTACGAGCAGTACTTC. It codes for CASSAPGTSGRYEQYF.

Here the CDR3 reads CASSPSGQTNPIAKNIQYF. The DNA for the CDR3 is TGTGCCAGCTCACCGAGCGGACAGACGAACCCCATAGCCAAAAACATTCAGTACTTC. The chain recombines TRBV18 with TRBJ2-4, with D perhaps matching TRBD1 (6 bases). In germline, CDR1 is KGHSH, CDR2 LQKENI. The V end lost 3 bases, the J end lost 0 bases, and 21 bases lay between the germline ends. This CDR3 comprises 19 residues.

A few counts support this clone. This rearrangement joins TRBV6-1 to TRBJ1-1, with 7 bases identical to TRBD1. The CDR3 covers 17 residues. After removal of 0 bases from V and 2 bases from J, the junction contained 9 bases not matched to a gene. Germline V gene sequence: CDR1 MNHNS, CDR2 SASEGT. Here the CDR3 reads CASSEAGTNRGNTEAFF. The CDR3 DNA follows: TGTGCCAGCAGTGAAGCTGGCACGAACAGGGGAAACACTGAAGCTTTCTTT.

The chain has TRBV4-3 and TRBJ2-2; perhaps TRBD2 as D (5 bases). Germline V lookup: CDR1 LGHNA, CDR2 YSLEER. The CDR3 is made up of 14 amino acids. The V and J ends lost 0 bases and 8 bases respectively, with 10 bases between them. This CDR3 is CASSQDRGVGELFF. In DNA, the CDR3 is TGCGCCAGCAGCCAAGATCGGGGTGTGGGGGAGCTGTTTTTT.

The chain has TRBV24-1 and TRBJ1-2; unclear D gene. Germline CDR1 is KGHDR and CDR2 is SFDVKD. V lost 5 bases, J lost 4 bases, and 13 bases lay in between. The CDR3 extends over 14 amino acids. CDR3 residues: CATSASDRIYGYTF. CDR3 sequence (DNA): TGTGCCACCAGTGCTAGCGATCGAATCTATGGCTACACCTTC.

Comment on this clone: This same CDR3 is encoded by further DNA sequences in the sample. The chain carries TRBV27 and TRBJ1-2; TRBD1 agrees at 7 bases. Germline CDR1 is MNHEY and CDR2 is SMNVEV (reference sequence). The trim removed 5 bases at V and 4 bases at J, leaving 4 bases unmatched. This CDR3 contains 13 residues. CDR3 sequence reads: CASSPRTGYGYTF. The DNA for the CDR3 is TGTGCCAGCAGTCCCCGGACAGGCTATGGCTACACCTTC.

CDR3 nucleotide sequence: TGTGCCAGCAGTGAAGTCTGGGACAGGGGGCCCGGCTACACCTTC. Encoded protein: CASSEVWDRGPGYTF. The chain combines TRBV6-1 with TRBJ1-2; 12 positions agree with TRBD1. With 1 base clipped from V and 8 bases from J, the junction kept 5 bases outside the gene matches. Germline assignment: CDR1 MNHNS and CDR2 SASEGT. CDR3 length: 15 amino acids.

The V call is TRBV7-2, the J call TRBJ2-6, with 7 bases aligning to TRBD2. The junction had 9 bases not matched to a gene; V was cut back by 3 bases and J by 1 base. The CDR3 totals 18 residues. Germline loops: CDR1 SGHTA, CDR2 FQGNSA. Written as DNA, the CDR3 is TGTGCCAGCAGCTTTACTCTCGGCGGGAGTTCTGGGGCCAACGTCCTGACTTTC. The encoded protein is CASSFTLGGSSGANVLTF.

A few counts support this clone. Additional DNA sequences in this sample encode the identical CDR3. This chain connects TRBV3-1 (or the pseudogene TRBV3-2) to TRBJ1-5; no clear D gene. Germline CDR1 and CDR2: LGHDT and YNNKEL (reference sequence). The CDR3 spans 13 residues. V lost 3 bases and J lost 4, with 7 bases in between. The CDR3 DNA sequence: TGTGCCAGCAGCCAGCAGAGGAATCAGCCCCAGCATTTT. Amino acid sequence: CASSQQRNQPQHF.

The rearrangement uses TRBV3-1 (or the pseudogene TRBV3-2) and TRBJ1-6; unclear D gene. Deletions cut 0 bases from V and 10 bases from J, with 7 bases between. Germline V CDR1 and CDR2: LGHDT, YNNKEL (reference sequence). The CDR3 covers 13 residues. This CDR3 is CASSQEMRSPLHF. Written as DNA, the CDR3 is TGTGCCAGCAGCCAAGAGATGAGGTCACCCCTCCACTTT.

This clone was picked up a small number of times. The V and J genes are TRBV3-1 (or the pseudogene TRBV3-2) and TRBJ2-7; D may be TRBD2 (5 bases). Trimming stripped 2 bases from V and 5 bases from J, with 10 bases between. The CDR3 contains 13 residues. Germline assignment: CDR1 LGHDT and CDR2 YNNKEL (reference sequence). CDR3 in DNA: TGTGCCAGCAGCCAACACGGCGGGCACGAGCAGTACTTC. Translating gives CASSQHGGHEQYF.

This clone was detected only a few times. Other DNA sequences in the sample encode the same CDR3. V usage is TRBV27 and J usage is TRBJ1-2, with TRBD1 matching 10 bases. The V segment lost 3 bases and the J segment 8 bases; nucleotides outside the gene matches: 3. Per germline, CDR1 MNHEY and CDR2 SMNVEV (reference sequence). The CDR3 is made up of 13 amino acids. The CDR3 loop reads CASSFRDRGGYTF. The CDR3 DNA is TGTGCCAGCAGTTTCCGGGACAGGGGCGGCTACACCTTC.